The next 5 T cell receptor beta chains were all read from a single sample in a study of cytomegalovirus exposure and HLA in healthy donors (dated by TCRdb to about 2017). Receptors were amplified or captured by the immunoSEQ multiplex PCR assay. The multiplex PCR relied on a mix of 60 forward primers for TCR Vbeta segments and 13 reverse primers for TCR Jbeta segments. This immuneACCESS table, as held by TCRdb, lists in-frame sequences with V and J called but not all clones. Of the missing ones, under half trace to an unresolved V gene in checked studies; the others have no known cause. In all, the sample holds about 120,000 clones, and approximately 78% of those were seen once. Roughly 1.5% of the sample belongs to the ten largest clones. The sample comprised PBMCs. The source of these receptors is a female donor in good health and CMV-seronegative.

For the CDR3, the DNA is TGTGCCACTAAGATGGGGGCGGACTATGGCTACACCTTC. Protein product: CATKMGADYGYTF. The genes are TRBV27 and TRBJ1-2; D perhaps matches TRBD1 (6 bases). Germline V CDR1 and CDR2: MNHEY, SMNVEV (reference sequence). V was clipped by 10 bases and J by 3 bases, with 15 bases between them. CDR3 size: 13 residues.

J is TRBJ2-1 and V is TRBV19, with TRBD2 matching 7 bases. The junction had 7 bases not matched to a gene; V was cut back by 1 base and J by 4 bases. CDR3 length: 16 residues. In germline, CDR1 is LNHDA, CDR2 SQIVND (reference sequence). The CDR3: CASSIVGLAVYNEQFF. Written as DNA, the CDR3 is TGTGCCAGTAGTATAGTGGGGCTAGCGGTATACAATGAGCAGTTCTTC.

The chain uses TRBV4-3 and TRBJ2-5; TRBD2 agrees at 11 bases. TRBJ2-7 explains the end of the DNA better; the J call may be wrong. The CDR3 runs to 16 residues. Germline CDR1 LGHNA, CDR2 YSLEER. The CDR3, as DNA: TGCGCCAGCAGCCAAGATCCCCCTAGCGGGAGGTACGAGCAGTACTTC. Its protein product is CASSQDPPSGRYEQYF.

The chain combines TRBV5-1 with TRBJ2-5, with 8 bases lining up with TRBD1. This CDR3 has 17 residues. J was trimmed by 5 bases and V by 0 bases; bases with no gene match: 12. Germline CDR1 SGHRS, CDR2 YFSETQ. The CDR3: CASSLGSSGGARETQYF. The CDR3 DNA sequence: TGCGCCAGCAGCTTGGGTTCTTCAGGGGGCGCGAGGGAGACCCAGTACTTC.

This sequence joins TRBV13 and TRBJ2-7; no firm D call. The CDR3 length is 14 residues. CDR1 is PRHDT and CDR2 is FYEKMQ in the germline V gene (reference sequence). V was trimmed by 5 bases and J by 2 bases, leaving 13 bases between them. CDR3 protein: CASSPRQVTYEQYF. The CDR3 DNA sequence: TGTGCCAGCAGCCCCAGACAAGTAACCTACGAGCAGTACTTC.